These 23 T cell receptor beta chains were sequenced from one sample in a study of shared clonotypes between healthy human individuals (dated by TCRdb to about 2020). The library was made by the immunoSEQ multiplex PCR assay. TCRdb provides this immuneACCESS table in a form limited to in-frame rearrangements. Some clones are lacking; in checked studies, under half of them reflect an unresolved V gene, and why the rest are absent is not known. In all, the sample holds about 980,000 clones, and over 60% of those were seen once. The ten biggest clones cover approximately 1.5% of the sample. Sample: memory CD4+ T cells sorted from blood. Interpreted using the paper, the cell subset or site label stands for: CD45RA-negative fraction. The receptors originated from a man between 18 and 35 years old in good health.

This chain uses TRBV6-5 with TRBJ1-2, with TRBD1 as a possible D gene (5 bases). The CDR3 spans 14 residues. Germline CDR1 is MNHEY and CDR2 is SVGAGI. Trimming removed 5 bases from V and 2 bases from J, with 12 bases in between. The DNA for the CDR3 is TGTGCCAGCAGTCGGGACGGTCTAAACTATGGCTACACCTTC. Translated, it gives CASSRDGLNYGYTF.

The gene calls are TRBV11-3 and TRBJ2-5; 10 bases map to TRBD1. The CDR3 covers 15 residues. V dropped 5 bases and J dropped 3; count of bases not matched to a gene: 6. Germline V gene lookup returns CDR1 SGHNT and CDR2 YENEEA. For the CDR3, the DNA is TGTGCCAGCAGCGGAACCGGGACAGGGGAAGAGACCCAGTACTTC. This gives the protein CASSGTGTGEETQYF.

This clone was detected only once. This chain links TRBV6-5 with TRBJ2-7; tentative D call: TRBD2 (6 bases). The CDR3 consists of 12 residues. Germline loops: CDR1 MNHEY, CDR2 SVGAGI. The V gene lost 9 bases and the J gene lost 9 bases, with 18 bases spanning the gap. In DNA form, the CDR3 reads TGTGCCAGTCAACCCGCGACGGGAGCGCAGTACTTC. This encodes CASQPATGAQYF.

CDR3 protein: CASSVTASGTEAFF. The CDR3 bases are TGTGCCAGCAGCGTAACGGCCTCGGGAACTGAAGCTTTCTTT. The V gene is TRBV9, the J gene TRBJ1-1, with no clear D. The CDR3 has 14 amino acids. The V gene's germline CDR1 is SGDLS and CDR2 YYNGEE. The V end was cut by 1 base, the J end by 5 bases, with 12 bases between.

This clone showed up just a few times. The gene calls are TRBV19 and TRBJ2-5; D ambiguous. Trimming took off 4 bases at V and 1 base at J, with 13 bases between the two ends. The germline V gene has CDR1 LNHDA and CDR2 SQIVND (reference sequence). The CDR3 runs 15 residues. In DNA form, the CDR3 reads TGTGCCAGTAGTACTAGTTCCCTAGGCCAAGAGACCCAGTACTTC. The encoded protein is CASSTSSLGQETQYF.

The chain has TRBV29-1 and TRBJ1-6; no firm D call. The CDR3 extends over 14 amino acids. Germline CDR1 SQVTM, CDR2 ANQGSEA. Trimming took 7 bases from V and 8 from J, leaving 18 bases between them. The CDR3 loop reads CSARVSGLDSPLHF. CDR3 coding DNA: TGCAGCGCTAGGGTATCCGGGTTAGATTCACCCCTCCACTTT.

The V call is TRBV2, the J call TRBJ2-6; D ambiguous. The CDR3 loop spans 16 amino acids. V lost 6 bases and J lost 1, with 13 bases in between. Germline V gives CDR1 SNHLY, CDR2 FYNNEI. As DNA, the CDR3 is TGTGCCAGCAGCGCCCTGTTGGGTTCTGGGGCCAACGTCCTGACTTTC. This codes for CASSALLGSGANVLTF.

The chain joins TRBV30 to TRBJ1-6; 7 nucleotides agree with TRBD1. This CDR3 region has 14 residues. Germline CDR1 reads GTSNPN; CDR2 reads SVGIG (reference sequence). V was clipped by 6 bases and J by 2 bases; unmatched bases: 4. The CDR3: CACVGTAYNSPLHF. The CDR3 region has the DNA TGTGCCTGCGTGGGGACAGCCTATAATTCACCCCTCCACTTT.

The chain carries TRBV5-5 and TRBJ1-5; 7 bases line up with TRBD1. Germline V gives CDR1 SGHKS, CDR2 YYEKEE (reference sequence). The CDR3 is 14 residues long. Trimming removed 4 bases from V and 8 bases from J; junction bases left unmatched: 9. The CDR3 DNA sequence: TGTGCCAGCAGCATTGGGACAGAGAGTAAGCCCCAGCATTTT. It is translated as CASSIGTESKPQHF.

J is TRBJ1-2 and V is TRBV30, with D unclear. The CDR3 has 13 residues. The V end was cut by 4 bases, the J end by 12 bases, with 21 bases between. CDR1 is GTSNPN, CDR2 SVGIG, per germline (reference sequence). CDR3 in DNA: TGTGCCTGGACTGTGGACGATTCGGAGGGCAACACCTTC. This codes for CAWTVDDSEGNTF.

The CDR3 coding sequence is TGCAGTGCTTCAGACGGCGACGAGCAGTACTTC. It is translated as CSASDGDEQYF. The V and J genes are TRBV20-1 and TRBJ2-7; D not resolved. V dropped 5 bases and J dropped 5 bases, with 10 bases sitting between them. The CDR3 length is 11 residues. CDR1 is DFQATT, CDR2 SNEGSKA, per germline (reference sequence).

Only a few counts were recorded for this clone. This chain joins TRBV5-1 and TRBJ1-2; the D is unclear. The CDR3 sequence is 13 residues long. V dropped 0 bases and J dropped 4 bases, with 7 bases sitting between them. Germline-derived CDR1 and CDR2 are SGHRS and YFSETQ. The CDR3 protein is CASSLEEGYGYTF. CDR3 nucleotide sequence: TGCGCCAGCAGCTTGGAGGAGGGCTATGGCTACACCTTC. Combining the CDR3 with reference TRBV5-1 and TRBJ1-2 gives the whole variable domain KAGVTQTPRYLIKTRGQQVTLSCSPISGHRSVSWYQQTPGQGLQFLFEYFSETQRNKGNFPGRFSGRQFSNSRSEMNVSTLELGDSALYLCASSLEEGYGYTFGSGTRLTVV.

This clone was detected only a few times. This chain connects TRBV5-6 to TRBJ2-5; D tentatively reads TRBD1 or TRBD2 (5 bases each). Germline lookup yields CDR1 SGHDT and CDR2 YYEEEE. Trimming took off 4 bases at V and 10 bases at J, with 20 bases between the two ends. This CDR3 contains 14 residues. This CDR3 reads CASSATGTVRIQYF. The CDR3 DNA reads TGTGCCAGCAGCGCAACCGGGACGGTGAGAATCCAGTACTTC.

Points on this clone: Distinct nucleotide sequences in the sample also encode this CDR3. V usage is TRBV28 and J usage is TRBJ1-1; 10 bases map to TRBD1. With 2 bases clipped from V and 10 bases from J, the junction kept 1 base outside the gene matches. Germline CDR1 reads MDHEN; CDR2 reads SYDVKM. This CDR3 comprises 12 residues. This chain's CDR3 is CASSLRQGAAFF. CDR3 coding DNA: TGTGCCAGCAGTTTAAGACAGGGGGCAGCTTTCTTT. Using reference TRBV28 and TRBJ1-1 for the parts outside the CDR3, the full variable domain is DVKVTQSSRYLVKRTGEKVFLECVQDMDHENMFWYRQDPGLGLRLIYFSYDVKMKEKGDIPEGYSVSREKKERFSLILESASTNQTSMYLCASSLRQGAAFFGQGTRLTVV.

CDR3 amino acids: CASSLKQGAFYGYTF. CDR3 nucleotides: TGTGCCAGCAGCTTAAAACAGGGGGCGTTCTATGGCTACACCTTC. V gene TRBV7-9 combines with J gene TRBJ1-2, with 9 bases that match TRBD1. The CDR3 consists of 15 residues. The junction had 5 bases not matched to a gene; V was cut back by 2 bases and J by 4 bases. Per germline, CDR1 SEHNR and CDR2 FQNEAQ (reference sequence). Combining the CDR3 with reference TRBV7-9 and TRBJ1-2 gives the whole variable domain DTGVSQNPRHKITKRGQNVTFRCDPISEHNRLYWYRQTLGQGPEFLTYFQNEAQLEKSRLLSDRFSAERPKGSFSTLEIQRTEQGDSAMYLCASSLKQGAFYGYTFGSGTRLTVV.

The genes are TRBV5-6 and TRBJ1-1, with D hard to call. In germline, CDR1 is SGHDT, CDR2 YYEEEE. The CDR3 extends over 11 amino acids. V was shortened by 3 bases and J by 8 bases, with 8 bases between the two germline ends. The CDR3: CASSSRKEAFF. CDR3 nucleotides: TGTGCCAGCAGCTCGAGAAAAGAAGCTTTCTTT.

This clone has just one count. The chain recombines TRBV4-3 with TRBJ2-7; 9 bases align to TRBD2. CDR1 and CDR2 (germline): LGHNA, YSLEER. Trimming removed 1 base from V and 4 bases from J; junction bases left unmatched: 5. The CDR3 is 15 amino acids. In DNA, the CDR3 is TGCGCCAGCAGCCAAGTCGGGCTAGCGGGATACGAGCAGTACTTC. Encoded protein: CASSQVGLAGYEQYF.

On this clone itself: One end of the junction does not line up with germline, which may come from a read error. The rearrangement uses TRBV5-6 and TRBJ2-1; no firm D call. The CDR3 sequence is 12 residues long. The germline V gene encodes CDR1 SGHDT and CDR2 YYEEEE. CDR3 DNA sequence: TGTGCCAGCAGCTTGGCTACCCGTGAGCGGTTCTTC. Protein product: CASSLATRERFF.

Note on this clone: This sample also contains other DNA sequences that code for the same CDR3. The chain links TRBV30 to TRBJ1-2; the D is unclear. Germline loops: CDR1 GTSNPN, CDR2 SVGIG (reference sequence). V lost 1 base and J lost 4, with 4 bases in between. This CDR3 is 11 amino acids long. The CDR3 spells CAWSGSYGYTF. The DNA for the CDR3 is TGTGCCTGGAGTGGCAGCTATGGCTACACCTTC.

V gene TRBV7-2 combines with J gene TRBJ2-7; 13 nucleotides align to TRBD2. The CDR3 spans 15 residues. J lost 6 bases, V lost 6 bases, and 8 bases had no gene match. CDR1 is SGHTA, CDR2 FQGNSA, per germline. CDR3 bases: TGTGCCAGCAGACGGACTAGCGGGAGAGAAGGCGAGCAGTACTTC. Translating it yields CASRRTSGREGEQYF.

The CDR3 DNA reads TGCGCCAGCAGCTTGGAACTAGCGGGAGCCGATACGCAGTATTTT. Translated, it gives CASSLELAGADTQYF. The V call is TRBV5-1, the J call TRBJ2-3, with 11 positions matching TRBD2. There are 15 residues in the CDR3. Germline V gene data show CDR1 as SGHRS and CDR2 as YFSETQ. V shed 0 bases and J 6 bases; nucleotides not matched to a gene: 3. Looking up the rest from reference TRBV5-1 and TRBJ2-3 gives the full variable domain: KAGVTQTPRYLIKTRGQQVTLSCSPISGHRSVSWYQQTPGQGLQFLFEYFSETQRNKGNFPGRFSGRQFSNSRSEMNVSTLELGDSALYLCASSLELAGADTQYFGPGTRLTVL.

The chain couples TRBV4-1 to TRBJ2-1; 8 nucleotides align to TRBD2. Germline assignment: CDR1 MGHRA and CDR2 YSYEKL. The J segment lost 5 bases and the V segment lost 4 bases, leaving 10 bases of the junction unmatched. The CDR3 has 16 amino acids. The CDR3 loop is CASSPRESGGNNEQFF. CDR3 DNA: TGCGCCAGCAGCCCCCGAGAGAGCGGGGGCAACAATGAGCAGTTCTTC.

The chain joins TRBV2 to TRBJ2-1, with 7 bases aligning to TRBD1. Germline V CDR1 and CDR2: SNHLY, FYNNEI. The CDR3 is made up of 13 amino acids. After removal of 10 bases from V and 0 bases from J, the junction contained 3 bases not matched to a gene. The CDR3 loop reads CATQGDSYNEQFF. For the CDR3, the DNA is TGTGCCACCCAGGGGGACTCCTACAATGAGCAGTTCTTC.